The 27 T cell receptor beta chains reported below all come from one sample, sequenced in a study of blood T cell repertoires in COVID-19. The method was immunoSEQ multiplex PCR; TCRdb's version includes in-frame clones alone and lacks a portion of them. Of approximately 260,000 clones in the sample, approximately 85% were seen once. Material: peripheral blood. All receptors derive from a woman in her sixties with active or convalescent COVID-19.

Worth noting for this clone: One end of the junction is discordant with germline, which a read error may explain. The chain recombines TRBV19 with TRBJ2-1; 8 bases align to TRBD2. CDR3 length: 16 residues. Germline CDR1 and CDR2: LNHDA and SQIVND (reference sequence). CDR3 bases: TGTGCTAGTAGTCTCTCCAGCGGGGGAGTTAGGAATGAGCAGTTCTTC. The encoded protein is CASSLSSGGVRNEQFF. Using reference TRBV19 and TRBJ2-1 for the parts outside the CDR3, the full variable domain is DGGITQSPKYLFRKEGQNVTLSCEQNLNHDAMYWYRQDPGQGLRLIYYSQIVNDFQKGDIAEGYSVSREKKESFPLTVTSAQKNPTAFYLCASSLSSGGVRNEQFFGPGTRLTVL.

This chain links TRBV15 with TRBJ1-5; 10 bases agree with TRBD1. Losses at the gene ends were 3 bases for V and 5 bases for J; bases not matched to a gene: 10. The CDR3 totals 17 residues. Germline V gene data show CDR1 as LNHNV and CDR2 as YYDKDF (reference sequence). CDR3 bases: TGTGCCACCAGCAGCGGACAGGGGGGAAGCAGGGATCAGCCCCAGCATTTT. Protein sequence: CATSSGQGGSRDQPQHF.

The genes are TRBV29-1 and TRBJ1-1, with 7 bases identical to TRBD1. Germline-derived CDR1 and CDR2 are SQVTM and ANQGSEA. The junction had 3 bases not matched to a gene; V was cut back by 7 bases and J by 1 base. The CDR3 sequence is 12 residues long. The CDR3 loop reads CSAGQRNTEAFF. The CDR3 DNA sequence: TGCAGCGCGGGACAGAGGAACACTGAAGCTTTCTTT.

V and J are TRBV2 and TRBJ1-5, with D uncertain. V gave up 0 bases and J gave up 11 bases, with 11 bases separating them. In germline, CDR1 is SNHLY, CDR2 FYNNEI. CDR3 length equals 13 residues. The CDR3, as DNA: TGTGCCAGCAGTGAAGCGGGCCTCGGGGCCCAGCATTTT. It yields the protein CASSEAGLGAQHF.

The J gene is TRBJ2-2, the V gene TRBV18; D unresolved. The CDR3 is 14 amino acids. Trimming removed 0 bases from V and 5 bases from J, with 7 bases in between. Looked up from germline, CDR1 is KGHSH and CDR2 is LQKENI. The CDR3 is CASSPPSLTGELFF. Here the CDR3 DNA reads TGTGCCAGCTCACCACCCTCTCTTACCGGGGAGCTGTTTTTT.

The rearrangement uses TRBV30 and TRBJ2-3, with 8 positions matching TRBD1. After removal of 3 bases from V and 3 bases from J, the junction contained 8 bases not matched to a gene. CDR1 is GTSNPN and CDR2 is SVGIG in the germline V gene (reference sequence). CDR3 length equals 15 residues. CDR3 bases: TGTGCCTGGAGCGGACAGGGCATTAGAACAGATACGCAGTATTTT. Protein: CAWSGQGIRTDTQYF.

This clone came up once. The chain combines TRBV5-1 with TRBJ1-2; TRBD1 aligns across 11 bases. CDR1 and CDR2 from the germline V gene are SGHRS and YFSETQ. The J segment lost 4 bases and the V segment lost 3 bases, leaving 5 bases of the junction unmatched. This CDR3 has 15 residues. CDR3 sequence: CASSWGGTGGYGYTF. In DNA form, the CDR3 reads TGCGCCAGCAGCTGGGGAGGGACAGGGGGCTATGGCTACACCTTC.

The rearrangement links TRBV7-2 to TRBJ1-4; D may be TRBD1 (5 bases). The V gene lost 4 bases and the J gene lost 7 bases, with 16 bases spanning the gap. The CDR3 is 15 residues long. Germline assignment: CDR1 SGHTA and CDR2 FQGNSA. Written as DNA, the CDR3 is TGTGCCAGCAGCTCGAAAGGGGTTAGGGGTGAAAAACTGTTTTTT. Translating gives CASSSKGVRGEKLFF.

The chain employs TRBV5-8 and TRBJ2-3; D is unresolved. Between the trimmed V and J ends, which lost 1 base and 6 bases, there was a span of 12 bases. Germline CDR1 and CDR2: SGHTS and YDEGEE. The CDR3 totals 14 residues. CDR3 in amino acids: CASSLYSLRDTQYF. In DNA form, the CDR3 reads TGTGCCAGCAGCTTGTACAGCCTCAGGGATACGCAGTATTTT.

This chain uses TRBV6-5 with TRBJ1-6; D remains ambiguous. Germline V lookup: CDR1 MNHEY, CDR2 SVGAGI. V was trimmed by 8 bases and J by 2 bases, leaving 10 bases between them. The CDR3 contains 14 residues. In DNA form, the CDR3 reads TGTGCCAGCCGCTCAGGCCCCTATAATTCACCCCTCCACTTT. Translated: CASRSGPYNSPLHF.

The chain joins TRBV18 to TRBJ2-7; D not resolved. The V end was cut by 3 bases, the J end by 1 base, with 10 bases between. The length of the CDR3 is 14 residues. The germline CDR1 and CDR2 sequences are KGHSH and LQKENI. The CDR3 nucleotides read TGTGCCAGCTCACCCACCACAGAGTCCTACGAGCAGTACTTC. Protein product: CASSPTTESYEQYF.

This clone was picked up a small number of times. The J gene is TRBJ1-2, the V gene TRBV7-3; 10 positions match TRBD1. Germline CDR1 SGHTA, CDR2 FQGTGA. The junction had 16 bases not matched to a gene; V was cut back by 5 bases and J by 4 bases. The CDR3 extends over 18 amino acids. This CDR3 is CASSQKISTGGFLYGYTF. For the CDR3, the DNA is TGTGCCAGCAGCCAAAAAATATCGACAGGGGGCTTCCTCTATGGCTACACCTTC.

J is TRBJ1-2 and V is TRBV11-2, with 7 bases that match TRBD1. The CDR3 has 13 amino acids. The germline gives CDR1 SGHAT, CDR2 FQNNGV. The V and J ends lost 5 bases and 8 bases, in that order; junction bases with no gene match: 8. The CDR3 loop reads CASSVDRQFGYTF. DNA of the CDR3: TGTGCCAGCAGCGTGGACAGGCAGTTCGGCTACACCTTC.

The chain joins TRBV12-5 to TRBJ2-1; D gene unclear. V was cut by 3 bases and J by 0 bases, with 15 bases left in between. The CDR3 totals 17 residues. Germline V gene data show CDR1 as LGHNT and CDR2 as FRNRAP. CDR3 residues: CASGFTTRTGSYNEQFF. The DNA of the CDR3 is TGTGCTAGTGGTTTCACTACCCGTACCGGCTCCTACAATGAGCAGTTCTTC.

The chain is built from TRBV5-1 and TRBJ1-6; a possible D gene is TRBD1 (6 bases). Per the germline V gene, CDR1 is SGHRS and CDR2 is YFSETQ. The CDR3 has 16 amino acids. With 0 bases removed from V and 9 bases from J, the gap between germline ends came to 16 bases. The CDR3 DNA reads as TGCGCCAGCAGCTTGGACGCAGGGGAGCAGAGTTCACCCCTCCACTTT. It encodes CASSLDAGEQSSPLHF.

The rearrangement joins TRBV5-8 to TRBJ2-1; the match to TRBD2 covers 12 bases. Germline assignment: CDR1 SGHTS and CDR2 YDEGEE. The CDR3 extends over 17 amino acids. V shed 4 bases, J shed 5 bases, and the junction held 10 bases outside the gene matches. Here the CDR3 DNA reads TGTGCCAGCAGCCCAATTCGGACTAGCGGGGACCACAATGAGCAGTTCTTC. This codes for CASSPIRTSGDHNEQFF.

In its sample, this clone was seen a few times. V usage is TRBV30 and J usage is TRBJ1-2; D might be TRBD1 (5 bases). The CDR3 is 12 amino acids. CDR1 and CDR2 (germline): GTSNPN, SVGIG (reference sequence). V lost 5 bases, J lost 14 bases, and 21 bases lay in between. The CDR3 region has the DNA TGTGCCTGGGCCGGGGACTCCTTGGTGTGTACCTTC. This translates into CAWAGDSLVCTF.

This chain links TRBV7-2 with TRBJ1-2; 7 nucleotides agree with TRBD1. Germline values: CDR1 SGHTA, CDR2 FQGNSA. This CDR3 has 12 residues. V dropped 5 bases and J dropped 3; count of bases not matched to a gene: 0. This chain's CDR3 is CASSDRDYGYTF. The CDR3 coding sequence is TGTGCCAGCAGCGACAGGGACTATGGCTACACCTTC.

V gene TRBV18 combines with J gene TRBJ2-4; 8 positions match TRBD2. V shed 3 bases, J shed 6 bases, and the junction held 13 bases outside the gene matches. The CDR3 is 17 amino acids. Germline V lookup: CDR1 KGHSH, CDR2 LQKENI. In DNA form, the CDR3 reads TGTGCCAGCTCACCCGGCTCACACTCCCGGGGGGGAAACATTCAGTACTTC. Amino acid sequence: CASSPGSHSRGGNIQYF.

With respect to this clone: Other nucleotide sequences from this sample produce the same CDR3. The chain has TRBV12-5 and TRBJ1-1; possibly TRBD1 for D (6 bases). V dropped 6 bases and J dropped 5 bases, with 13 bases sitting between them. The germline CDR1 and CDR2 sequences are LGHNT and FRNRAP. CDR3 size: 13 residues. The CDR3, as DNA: TGTGCTAGTGGCCTTACTAGGGGGACTGAAGCTTTCTTT. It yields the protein CASGLTRGTEAFF.

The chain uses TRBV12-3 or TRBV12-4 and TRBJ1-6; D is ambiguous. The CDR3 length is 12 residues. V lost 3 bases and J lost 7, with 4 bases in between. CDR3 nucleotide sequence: TGTGCCAGCAGTTTCGGGAATTCACCCCTCCACTTT. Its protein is CASSFGNSPLHF.

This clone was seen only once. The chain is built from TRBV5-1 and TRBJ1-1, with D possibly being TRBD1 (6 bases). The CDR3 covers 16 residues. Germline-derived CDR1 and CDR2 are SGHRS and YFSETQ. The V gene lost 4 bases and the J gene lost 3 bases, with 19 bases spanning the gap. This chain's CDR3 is CASSPRGRGVDTEAFF. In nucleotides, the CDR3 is TGCGCCAGCAGCCCCAGGGGTAGGGGTGTGGACACTGAAGCTTTCTTT.

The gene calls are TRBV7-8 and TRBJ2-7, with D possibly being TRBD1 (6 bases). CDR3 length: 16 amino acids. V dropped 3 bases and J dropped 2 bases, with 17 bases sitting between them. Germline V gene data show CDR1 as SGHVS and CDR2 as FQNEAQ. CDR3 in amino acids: CASSFPQGPITYEQYF. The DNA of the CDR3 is TGTGCCAGCAGCTTCCCACAGGGTCCCATAACCTACGAGCAGTACTTC.

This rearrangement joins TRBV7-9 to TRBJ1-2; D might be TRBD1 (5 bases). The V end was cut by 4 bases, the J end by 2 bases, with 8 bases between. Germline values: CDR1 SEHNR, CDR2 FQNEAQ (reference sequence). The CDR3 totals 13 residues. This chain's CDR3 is CASSSGPNYGYTF. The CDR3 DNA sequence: TGTGCCAGCAGCTCAGGGCCCAACTATGGCTACACCTTC.

The CDR3 sequence: CASSESRVWGNYGYTF. CDR3 in DNA: TGTGCCAGCAGTGAAAGTAGAGTGTGGGGCAACTATGGCTACACCTTC. This sequence joins TRBV6-1 and TRBJ1-2, with D tentatively TRBD1 (5 bases). The CDR3 is 16 residues long. Germline assignment: CDR1 MNHNS and CDR2 SASEGT. Trimming removed 2 bases at V and 2 bases at J, with 15 bases between.

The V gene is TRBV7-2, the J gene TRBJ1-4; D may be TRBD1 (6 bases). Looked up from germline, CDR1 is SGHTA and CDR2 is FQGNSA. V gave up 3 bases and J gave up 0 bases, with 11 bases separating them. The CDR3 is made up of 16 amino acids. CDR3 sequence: CASSLDSTSTNEKLFF. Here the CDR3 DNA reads TGTGCCAGCAGCTTGGACAGTACTTCAACTAATGAAAAACTGTTTTTT.

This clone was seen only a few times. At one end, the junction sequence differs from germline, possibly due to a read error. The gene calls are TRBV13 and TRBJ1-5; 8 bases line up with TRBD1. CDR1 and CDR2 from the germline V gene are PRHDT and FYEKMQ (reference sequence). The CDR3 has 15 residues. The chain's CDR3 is CASSLGQGPSGPQHF. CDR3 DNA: TGTGCCAGCAGCCTAGGACAGGGCCCCTCGGGGCCCCAGCATTTT.